A single sample is the source of the 11 T cell receptor beta chains below, sequenced in a study of blood T cell repertoires in COVID-19. Some clones are missing from TCRdb's copy, which holds only in-frame ones; the method was immunoSEQ multiplex PCR. This table has about 270,000 clones, about 91% appearing once. Sequencing used PBMCs or T cells enriched from blood (not recorded which). These receptors all come from a woman aged 35 to 49 with acute COVID-19.

V and J are TRBV10-1 and TRBJ1-1; D might be TRBD1 (5 bases). V shed 0 bases and J shed 11 bases, with 16 bases lying between them. The CDR3 is 14 amino acids. The V gene's germline CDR1 is WNHNN and CDR2 SYGVQD (reference sequence). Here the CDR3 reads CASSESRRETAAFF. The DNA of the CDR3 is TGCGCCAGCAGTGAGTCAAGGAGGGAGACAGCTGCTTTCTTT.

The CDR3 bases are TGTGCCAGCAGGGGACAGGGTGTGAATGAGCAGTTCTTC. This sequence encodes CASRGQGVNEQFF. The V gene is TRBV2, the J gene TRBJ2-1; TRBD1 aligns across 9 bases. Germline V gene data show CDR1 as SNHLY and CDR2 as FYNNEI. The V gene end was trimmed by 6 bases and the J gene end by 7 bases; junction bases not matched to a gene: 4. CDR3 length: 13 amino acids.

This chain joins TRBV7-2 and TRBJ1-5, with D perhaps TRBD1 (5 bases). The CDR3 runs to 14 residues. Germline lookup yields CDR1 SGHTA and CDR2 FQGNSA. V was clipped by 1 base and J by 5 bases, with 9 bases between them. For the CDR3, the DNA is TGTGCCAGCAGCTTAGGACAGAAGTATCAGCCCCAGCATTTT. It codes for CASSLGQKYQPQHF. Full variable domain (remainder filled in from reference TRBV7-2 and TRBJ1-5): GAGVSQSPSNKVTEKGKDVELRCDPISGHTALYWYRQSLGQGLEFLIYFQGNSAPDKSGLPSDRFSAERTGGSVSTLTIQRTQQEDSAVYLCASSLGQKYQPQHFGDGTRLSIL.

This clone was seen a single time. The J gene is TRBJ2-7, the V gene TRBV13, with 9 bases identical to TRBD1. The CDR3 is made up of 14 amino acids. V lost 4 bases, J lost 6 bases, and 7 bases stayed unmatched. From germline, CDR1 is PRHDT and CDR2 FYEKMQ (reference sequence). This chain's CDR3 is CASSSGTGTGEQYV. DNA for the CDR3: TGTGCCAGCAGCTCGGGGACAGGGACGGGCGAGCAGTACGTC.

The V call is TRBV5-4, the J call TRBJ1-2; 9 positions agree with TRBD1. The CDR3 runs 14 residues. Germline trimming cut 3 bases from V and 7 bases from J; bases unmatched to any gene: 7. Germline V gives CDR1 SGHNT, CDR2 YYREEE (reference sequence). The CDR3 sequence: CASSSGQGMSGYTF. CDR3 DNA: TGTGCCAGCAGCTCTGGACAGGGGATGTCTGGCTACACCTTC. Variable domain in full (rest from reference TRBV5-4 and TRBJ1-2): ETGVTQSPTHLIKTRGQQVTLRCSSQSGHNTVSWYQQALGQGPQFIFQYYREEENGRGNFPPRFSGLQFPNYSSELNVNALELDDSALYLCASSSGQGMSGYTFGSGTRLTVV.

V is TRBV6-5 and J is TRBJ1-2; TRBD1 might be the D (6 bases). The CDR3 is 14 residues long. V gave up 6 bases and J gave up 8 bases, with 19 bases separating them. Per germline, CDR1 MNHEY and CDR2 SVGAGI. The CDR3 region has the DNA TGTGCCAGCAGAAGCCCAACAGGGTTGAGAGGCTACACCTTC. Protein: CASRSPTGLRGYTF.

V usage is TRBV10-3 and J usage is TRBJ2-1; D perhaps matches TRBD2 (6 bases). This CDR3 contains 17 residues. V lost 0 bases to trimming and J lost 4 bases, with 16 bases between them. Germline V gene data show CDR1 as ENHRY and CDR2 as SYGVKD. DNA of the CDR3: TGTGCCATCAGTGAGTCGTCCCCACTAGGGACTTACAATGAGCAGTTCTTC. Protein product: CAISESSPLGTYNEQFF.

This clone was picked up one time. V is TRBV30 and J is TRBJ1-5; D possibly corresponds to TRBD1 (6 bases). Per germline, CDR1 GTSNPN and CDR2 SVGIG (reference sequence). Trimming removed 2 bases at V and 5 bases at J, with 25 bases between. This CDR3 region has 18 residues. The CDR3: CAWSSPWDVTGRYQPQHF. For the CDR3, the DNA is TGTGCCTGGAGTTCTCCCTGGGACGTTACAGGGCGCTATCAGCCCCAGCATTTT.

The chain is built from TRBV5-1 and TRBJ2-1, with 7 positions matching TRBD1. After removal of 2 bases from V and 7 bases from J, the junction contained 9 bases not matched to a gene. The V gene's germline CDR1 is SGHRS and CDR2 YFSETQ. The CDR3 has 15 amino acids. The CDR3 DNA follows: TGCGCCAGCAGCTTAACAACAGGGGTGACGAATGAGCAGTTCTTC. Protein sequence: CASSLTTGVTNEQFF.

The chain combines TRBV6-5 with TRBJ2-7; the match to TRBD2 covers 12 bases. CDR3 length: 14 residues. Germline assignment: CDR1 MNHEY and CDR2 SVGAGI. Germline trimming cut 4 bases from V and 7 bases from J; bases unmatched to any gene: 5. The DNA of the CDR3 is TGTGCCAGCAGTTCGACTAGCGGGAGTGGTGAGCAGTACTTC. This sequence encodes CASSSTSGSGEQYF.

J is TRBJ1-6 and V is TRBV11-2; TRBD1 aligns across 8 bases. J was trimmed by 5 bases and V by 2 bases; bases with no gene match: 5. CDR3 size: 16 residues. Germline-derived CDR1 and CDR2 are SGHAT and FQNNGV. The CDR3 is CASSLHLTGDNSPLHF. CDR3 nucleotide sequence: TGTGCCAGCAGCTTACATCTGACAGGGGATAATTCACCCCTCCACTTT.